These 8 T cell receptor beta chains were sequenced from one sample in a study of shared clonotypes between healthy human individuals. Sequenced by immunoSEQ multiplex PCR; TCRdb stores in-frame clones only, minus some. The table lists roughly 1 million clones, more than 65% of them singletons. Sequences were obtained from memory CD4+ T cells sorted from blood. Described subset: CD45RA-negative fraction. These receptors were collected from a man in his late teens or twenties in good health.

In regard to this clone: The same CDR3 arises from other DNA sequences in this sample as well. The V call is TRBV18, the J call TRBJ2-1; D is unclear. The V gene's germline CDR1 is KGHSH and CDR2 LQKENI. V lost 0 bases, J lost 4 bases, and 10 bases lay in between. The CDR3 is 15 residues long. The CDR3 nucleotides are TGTGCCAGCTCACCACCAGGCCAAGGTTACAATGAGCAGTTCTTC. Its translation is CASSPPGQGYNEQFF.

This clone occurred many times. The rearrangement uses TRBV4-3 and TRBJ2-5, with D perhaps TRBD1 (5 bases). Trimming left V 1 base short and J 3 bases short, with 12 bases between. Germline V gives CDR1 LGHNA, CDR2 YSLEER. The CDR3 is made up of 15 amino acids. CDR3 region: CASSQVVGREETQYF. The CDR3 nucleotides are TGCGCCAGCAGCCAAGTCGTCGGCAGGGAAGAGACCCAGTACTTC.

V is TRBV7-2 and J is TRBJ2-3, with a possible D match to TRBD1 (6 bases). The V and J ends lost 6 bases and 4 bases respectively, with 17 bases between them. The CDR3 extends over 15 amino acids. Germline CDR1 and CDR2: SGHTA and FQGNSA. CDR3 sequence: CASRGLIQGPDTQYF. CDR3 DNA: TGTGCCAGCAGGGGTCTTATACAGGGCCCAGATACGCAGTATTTT.

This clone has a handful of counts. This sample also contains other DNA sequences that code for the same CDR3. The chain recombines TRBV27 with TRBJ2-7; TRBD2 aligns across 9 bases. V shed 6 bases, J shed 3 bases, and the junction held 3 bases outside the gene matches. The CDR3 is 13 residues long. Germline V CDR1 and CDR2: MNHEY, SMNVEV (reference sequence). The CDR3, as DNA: TGTGCCAGCAGACTAGCGGGTGGCTACGAGCAGTACTTC. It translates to CASRLAGGYEQYF.

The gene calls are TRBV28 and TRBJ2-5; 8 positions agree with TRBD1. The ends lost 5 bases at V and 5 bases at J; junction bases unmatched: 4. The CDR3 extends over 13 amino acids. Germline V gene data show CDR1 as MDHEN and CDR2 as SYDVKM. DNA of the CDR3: TGTGCCAGCAGTGGACAGGGTTTGGAGACCCAGTACTTC. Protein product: CASSGQGLETQYF.

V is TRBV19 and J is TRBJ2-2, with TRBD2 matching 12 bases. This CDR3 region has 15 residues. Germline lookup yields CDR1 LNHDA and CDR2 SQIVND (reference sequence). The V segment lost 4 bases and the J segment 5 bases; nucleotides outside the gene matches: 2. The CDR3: CASSRTSGVTGELFF. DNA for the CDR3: TGTGCCAGTAGTAGGACTAGCGGGGTGACCGGGGAGCTGTTTTTT. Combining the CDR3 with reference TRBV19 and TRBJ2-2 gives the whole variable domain DGGITQSPKYLFRKEGQNVTLSCEQNLNHDAMYWYRQDPGQGLRLIYYSQIVNDFQKGDIAEGYSVSREKKESFPLTVTSAQKNPTAFYLCASSRTSGVTGELFFGEGSRLTVL.

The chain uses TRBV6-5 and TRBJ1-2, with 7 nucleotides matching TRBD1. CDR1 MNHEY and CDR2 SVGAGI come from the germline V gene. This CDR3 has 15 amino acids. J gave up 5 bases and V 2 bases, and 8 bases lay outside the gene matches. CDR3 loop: CASSYAGSGGYGYTF. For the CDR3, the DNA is TGTGCCAGCAGTTACGCTGGGTCAGGGGGATATGGCTACACCTTC.

The CDR3 region is CASSPGQGSGANVLTF. Written as DNA, the CDR3 is TGTGCCAGCAGCCCAGGACAGGGATCTGGGGCCAACGTCCTGACTTTC. The rearrangement links TRBV9 to TRBJ2-6; 8 bases are shared with TRBD1. V lost 4 bases, J lost 1 base, and 4 bases stayed unmatched. The CDR3 spans 16 residues. The V gene's germline CDR1 is SGDLS and CDR2 YYNGEE.